Below, 3 T cell receptor beta chains from the same sample are listed, as sequenced in a study of CD8+ T cells in alopecia areata. Reverse transcription of extracted RNA yielded cDNA, which provided the sequencing template. Data came from immunoSEQ multiplex PCR; TCRdb stores just in-frame clones and leaves some out. Among some 130,000 clones listed, about 50% were seen once. The sequenced sample was CD8+ T cells sorted from blood, obtained at week 0. Source of these receptors: a human donor with alopecia areata.

The CDR3 loop is CASSQVPGLNSYEQYF. CDR3 in DNA: TGCGCCAGCAGCCAAGTCCCGGGACTGAACTCCTACGAGCAGTACTTC. The chain combines TRBV4-3 with TRBJ2-7, with a tentative D call TRBD2 (6 bases). CDR1 is LGHNA, CDR2 YSLEER, per germline. The CDR3 extends over 16 amino acids. V lost 1 base and J 0 bases, leaving 13 bases between the germline ends.

The genes are TRBV13 and TRBJ2-1, with D perhaps matching TRBD1 (5 bases). The V and J ends lost 5 bases and 8 bases respectively, with 16 bases between them. There are 14 residues in the CDR3. Per the germline V gene, CDR1 is PRHDT and CDR2 is FYEKMQ (reference sequence). CDR3 loop: CASSRSRERDEQFF. CDR3 nucleotides: TGTGCCAGCAGCCGCAGCAGGGAAAGGGATGAGCAGTTCTTC.

J is TRBJ2-7 and V is TRBV5-1, with 10 bases matching TRBD1. The CDR3 totals 15 residues. With V trimmed by 4 bases and J by 1 base, 5 bases remained unmatched. Germline lookup yields CDR1 SGHRS and CDR2 YFSETQ. CDR3 DNA: TGCGCCAGCAGCCATCGGGGACAGGGGTCCTACGAGCAGTACTTC. This codes for CASSHRGQGSYEQYF.